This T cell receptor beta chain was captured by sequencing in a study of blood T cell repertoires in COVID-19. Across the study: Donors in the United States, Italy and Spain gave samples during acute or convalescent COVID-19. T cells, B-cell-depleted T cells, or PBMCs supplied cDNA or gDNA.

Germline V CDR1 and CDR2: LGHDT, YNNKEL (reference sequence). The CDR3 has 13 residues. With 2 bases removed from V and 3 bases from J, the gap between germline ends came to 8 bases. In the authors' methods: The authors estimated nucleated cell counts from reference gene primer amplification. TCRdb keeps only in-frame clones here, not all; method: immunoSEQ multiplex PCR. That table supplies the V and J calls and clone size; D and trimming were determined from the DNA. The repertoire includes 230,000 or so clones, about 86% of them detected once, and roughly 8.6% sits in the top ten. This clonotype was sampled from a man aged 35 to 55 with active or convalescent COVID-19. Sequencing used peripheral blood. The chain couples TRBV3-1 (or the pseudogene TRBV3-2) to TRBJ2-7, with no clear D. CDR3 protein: CASSQQQNYEQYF. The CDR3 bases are TGTGCCAGCAGCCAACAACAGAACTACGAGCAGTACTTC.